The 19 T cell receptor beta chains below were found in one sample sequenced in a study of blood T cell repertoires in COVID-19. Produced via immunoSEQ multiplex PCR; TCRdb's table is partial and in-frame only. The sample holds approximately 210,000 clones, around four fifths seen once. The source material was peripheral blood. The receptors originated from a man in his 60s with COVID-19, enrolled during active disease.

The genes are TRBV19 and TRBJ1-1; 12 positions match TRBD1. Germline CDR1 is LNHDA and CDR2 is SQIVND (reference sequence). After removal of 5 bases from V and 7 bases from J, the junction contained 11 bases not matched to a gene. This CDR3 is 16 amino acids long. CDR3 nucleotides: TGTGCCAGTAGTGACAGTGCCGGGACAGGGGGCATTGAAGCTTTCTTT. Translated: CASSDSAGTGGIEAFF.

The V call is TRBV6-2 or TRBV6-3, the J call TRBJ1-5, with 8 bases fitting TRBD1. V lost 5 bases and J lost 9; bases outside the gene matches: 9. In germline, CDR1 is MNHEY, CDR2 SVGEGT. This CDR3 is 14 amino acids long. The DNA for the CDR3 is TGTGCCAGCAGTGCCGGACAGGGTAGAATGCCCCAGCATTTT. It is translated as CASSAGQGRMPQHF.

The CDR3, as DNA: TGTGCCAGCAGTTACGCACAGGCCCAGGGCGAGCAGTACTTC. This encodes CASSYAQAQGEQYF. The J gene is TRBJ2-7, the V gene TRBV6-5; TRBD1 might be the D (5 bases). Germline CDR1 MNHEY, CDR2 SVGAGI. This CDR3 spans 14 amino acids. Trimming stripped 2 bases from V and 6 bases from J, with 14 bases between.

The chain is built from TRBV5-6 and TRBJ1-2; D is unresolved. The germline V gene encodes CDR1 SGHDT and CDR2 YYEEEE. The ends were cut back, 2 bases at V and 4 bases at J, with 9 bases in the middle. The CDR3 sequence is 13 residues long. The CDR3 here is CASSLGASYGYTF. DNA of the CDR3: TGTGCCAGCAGCTTAGGAGCATCCTATGGCTACACCTTC.

This clone occurred once. The chain combines TRBV7-7 with TRBJ1-3; D call uncertain. Trimming stripped 2 bases from V and 1 base from J, with 9 bases between. Germline CDR1 is SSHAT and CDR2 is FNYEAQ (reference sequence). The CDR3 is 15 residues long. The CDR3 DNA reads TGTGCCAGCAGCTTAAATGCGGGTTCTGGAAACACCATATATTTT. Translating it yields CASSLNAGSGNTIYF.

The gene calls are TRBV3-1 (or the pseudogene TRBV3-2) and TRBJ1-5, with D unresolved. The CDR3 loop spans 15 amino acids. The V and J ends lost 1 base and 3 bases respectively, with 10 bases between them. The germline CDR1 and CDR2 sequences are LGHDT and YNNKEL (reference sequence). This CDR3 reads CASSQGQAYNQPQHF. The CDR3 DNA reads TGTGCCAGCAGCCAAGGCCAGGCCTACAATCAGCCCCAGCATTTT.

The rearrangement joins TRBV18 to TRBJ2-4, with no clear D. V dropped 4 bases and J dropped 10 bases, with 20 bases sitting between them. The germline CDR1 and CDR2 sequences are KGHSH and LQKENI. The CDR3 length is 15 residues. CDR3 in amino acids: CASSLPDPSLRIQYF. CDR3 bases: TGTGCCAGCTCACTACCCGACCCCTCCCTGAGGATTCAGTACTTC.

The chain links TRBV11-2 to TRBJ2-5; 10 nucleotides agree with TRBD2. With 5 bases clipped from V and 5 bases from J, the junction kept 11 bases outside the gene matches. CDR3 size: 16 residues. CDR1 and CDR2 from the germline V gene are SGHAT and FQNNGV. The DNA of the CDR3 is TGTGCCAGCAGCGCGGGAGACCTAGCGGGAGTCGAGACCCAGTACTTC. Amino acids: CASSAGDLAGVETQYF.

The chain couples TRBV7-8 to TRBJ1-2, with unresolved D. The germline gives CDR1 SGHVS, CDR2 FQNEAQ. The V and J ends lost 4 bases and 0 bases respectively, with 15 bases between them. This CDR3 has 16 residues. The CDR3 region is CASSSSLVGANYGYTF. In DNA, the CDR3 is TGTGCCAGCAGCTCCAGTCTTGTGGGAGCTAACTATGGCTACACCTTC.

The V call is TRBV28, the J call TRBJ2-7, with D possibly matching TRBD1 (5 bases). The CDR3 contains 12 residues. Germline values: CDR1 MDHEN, CDR2 SYDVKM. V gave up 5 bases and J gave up 4 bases, with 9 bases separating them. CDR3 sequence: CASSKGAYEQYF. The CDR3 DNA follows: TGTGCCAGCAGTAAAGGGGCGTACGAGCAGTACTTC.

This clone has only a few counts. The V call is TRBV4-1, the J call TRBJ1-1; maybe TRBD1 (6 bases). Trimming removed 2 bases at V and 3 bases at J, with 16 bases between. The CDR3 is made up of 16 amino acids. Germline V gene lookup returns CDR1 MGHRA and CDR2 YSYEKL. This CDR3 reads CASSQSPGQGDTEAFF. DNA of the CDR3: TGCGCCAGCAGCCAATCGCCGGGACAAGGGGACACTGAAGCTTTCTTT.

This chain joins TRBV6-2 or TRBV6-3 and TRBJ2-7, with TRBD2 as a possible D gene (5 bases). Trimming took off 6 bases at V and 6 bases at J, with 21 bases between the two ends. CDR1 is MNHEY and CDR2 is SVGEGT in the germline V gene. This CDR3 contains 15 residues. The CDR3 bases are TGTGCCAGCAGCCGACTGATGACTACTTTGGGCGAGCAGTACTTC. Amino acids: CASSRLMTTLGEQYF.

The chain joins TRBV27 to TRBJ2-1; 8 nucleotides agree with TRBD1. The CDR3 length is 15 residues. Germline trimming cut 4 bases from V and 4 bases from J; bases unmatched to any gene: 6. Germline V gene sequence: CDR1 MNHEY, CDR2 SMNVEV (reference sequence). DNA of the CDR3: TGTGCCAGCAGTTATGACAGGGGATCGTACAATGAGCAGTTCTTC. This gives the protein CASSYDRGSYNEQFF.

The J gene is TRBJ2-6, the V gene TRBV7-9; 7 positions agree with TRBD1. CDR1 and CDR2 (germline): SEHNR, FQNEAQ (reference sequence). The CDR3 sequence is 18 residues long. With V trimmed by 5 bases and J by 0 bases, 10 bases remained unmatched. CDR3 protein: CASSARQGPSSGANVLTF. As DNA, the CDR3 is TGTGCCAGCAGCGCCAGACAGGGCCCCAGCTCTGGGGCCAACGTCCTGACTTTC.

This chain joins TRBV18 and TRBJ1-2; D is uncertain. Germline lookup yields CDR1 KGHSH and CDR2 LQKENI. This CDR3 comprises 19 residues. Trimming took 3 bases from V and 0 from J, leaving 23 bases between them. The CDR3 DNA reads TGTGCCAGCTCACCTCGGGATTCTCCTAATCCGGGGTCTAACTATGGCTACACCTTC. Translating gives CASSPRDSPNPGSNYGYTF.

V and J are TRBV2 and TRBJ1-2, with TRBD1 matching over 10 bases. The V segment lost 6 bases and the J segment 5 bases; nucleotides outside the gene matches: 6. Germline CDR1 and CDR2: SNHLY and FYNNEI. The CDR3 covers 14 residues. The CDR3 loop is CASRSGTGEYGYTF. CDR3 nucleotides: TGTGCCAGCAGGTCCGGGACAGGGGAATATGGCTACACCTTC.

This clone was observed a handful of times. The chain carries TRBV29-1 and TRBJ1-2; tentatively, D is TRBD1 (6 bases). The CDR3 is 13 amino acids. Trimming cost V 3 bases and J 5 bases, with 13 bases left between them. Germline V gene sequence: CDR1 SQVTM, CDR2 ANQGSEA. The CDR3 bases are TGCAGCGTTGAGGGGACACCTTCATATGGCTACACCTTC. This encodes CSVEGTPSYGYTF.

CDR3 in amino acids: CASSPRQGPYGYTF. In nucleotides, the CDR3 is TGCGCCAGCAGCCCCCGACAGGGCCCCTATGGCTACACCTTC. This sequence joins TRBV4-1 and TRBJ1-2, with TRBD1 identical over 7 bases. V gave up 4 bases and J gave up 4 bases; unmatched junction bases: 6. Germline V gene lookup returns CDR1 MGHRA and CDR2 YSYEKL. The CDR3 consists of 14 residues.

The chain joins TRBV6-5 to TRBJ2-1, with D possibly TRBD1 on 6 matching bases. V dropped 5 bases and J dropped 0 bases, with 11 bases sitting between them. This CDR3 contains 15 residues. CDR1 MNHEY and CDR2 SVGAGI come from the germline V gene. CDR3 nucleotide sequence: TGTGCCAGCAGTAGAGGACAGAGCTCCTACAATGAGCAGTTCTTC. Translating gives CASSRGQSSYNEQFF.